This T cell receptor beta chain was identified in a study of T cells after yellow fever vaccination (dated by TCRdb to the late 2010s). For the wider study: Staining for CD3, CD45RA, CCR7 and CD95 was used to sort memory subsets (EM, EMRA, CM and Tscm) on a BD FACS Aria III. The SMART-Seq v4 Ultra Low Input RNA kit was used to prepare libraries from fractions with low cell numbers. To track T-cell clones before and after primary and booster YFV17D yellow fever vaccination, bulk TCR alpha and beta repertoires were sequenced longitudinally. The cohort comprised two healthy male donors, one aged 18 to 29 and one aged 30 to 40 years. Blood was drawn at multiple timepoints before and after primary and secondary immunization, with bulk PBMC replicates and cell subsets isolated. Memory subsets were sorted on days 0, 15 and 45 and at 18 months following primary vaccination, and on days 0, 15 and 45 following the 30-year booster.

In the paper's terms, the treatment or condition label means: live attenuated yellow fever vaccine strain. PBMCs were isolated from peripheral blood using a standard Ficoll-Paque protocol. For sorted memory subsets, RNA extraction was done with the RNeasy Micro Kit. The reads were generated on an Illumina NovaSeq 6000. TCR cDNA was made using 5'RACE template switching, a step that added a universal primer site and unique molecular identifiers. Priming for cDNA synthesis came from both the TCR alpha and TCR beta constant segments. Library amplification used two PCR steps, and the second PCR step added sample barcodes and sequencing adapters. Libraries were sequenced on Illumina HiSeq 2500 (2x100 bp) or NovaSeq (2x150 bp). Regarding the original processing steps: MIGEC was used to demultiplex reads and collapse the reads into UMI consensus sequences, and MiXCR was used for V(D)J alignment. Vaccine-responding clonotypes were defined with edgeR using replicate PBMC samples, requiring FDR below 0.01 and a log2 fold change above 5 up to day 15. Each bulk clonotype received a CD4 or CD8 identity based on whether the sequenced CD4 or CD8 repertoire contained that clonotype at higher abundance. To estimate how each clone was distributed across memory phenotypes, clonotype frequencies in memory subsets were weighted by FACS-sorted cell numbers. TCRdb itself trimmed the public reads at Q25 with fastp, ran MiXCR and retained productive beta chains. CDR3 protein sequences are deduplicated, and each keeps its most common genes and DNA. TCRdb assigned the V and J calls; the authors' analysis was not used. The sample has around 60,000 distinct CDR3 sequences on record, around 6.1% of them singletons. The top ten hold 31% of the sample.

In its sample, this clonotype was seen many times. No much larger clonotype is one base removed from it; base qualities were not supplied. Points the paper makes about the study in general: A small fraction of clonotypes appeared in both the CD4 and CD8 compartments, likely as a result of convergent recombination. Computational filtering was required because FACS-sorted repertoires could contain abundant contaminating clonotypes from the bulk population. On day 0, almost all vaccine-responding clonotypes were found to be below detection in the sorted memory subsets. The secondary T-cell response was weaker than the primary response but faster, peaking on day 5 instead of day 15. The study included only two donors, which limits how far the findings can be generalized. After the booster, most of the clones that had expanded following primary vaccination were detected again (approximately 95% of CD4 and around 87% of CD8), which suggests that memory was broadly maintained.

This sequence originates from a man in his late teens or twenties who received the YFV17D yellow fever vaccine. The specimen comprised PBMCs, either bulk or a sorted T-cell subset (CD4+, CD8+, memory, or dextramer-sorted; not recorded which), sampled on the day of the yellow fever booster vaccination.

In nucleotide form, the sequence is TGCGCCAGCAGCCAAGATAGCCGCTACGAGCAGTACTTC. This sequence encodes CASSQDSRYEQYF. The sequence is built from TRBV4-1 and TRBJ2-7, with the D gene call left open. Per the germline V gene, MGHRA is the CDR1 and YSYEKL is the CDR2. Measured from the cysteine to the phenylalanine, the CDR3 is 13 residues long. Just CDR3 DNA is preserved here, 39 bases in frame from base 1. V drops 0 bases and J drops 3 bases, leaving 6 bases in between.